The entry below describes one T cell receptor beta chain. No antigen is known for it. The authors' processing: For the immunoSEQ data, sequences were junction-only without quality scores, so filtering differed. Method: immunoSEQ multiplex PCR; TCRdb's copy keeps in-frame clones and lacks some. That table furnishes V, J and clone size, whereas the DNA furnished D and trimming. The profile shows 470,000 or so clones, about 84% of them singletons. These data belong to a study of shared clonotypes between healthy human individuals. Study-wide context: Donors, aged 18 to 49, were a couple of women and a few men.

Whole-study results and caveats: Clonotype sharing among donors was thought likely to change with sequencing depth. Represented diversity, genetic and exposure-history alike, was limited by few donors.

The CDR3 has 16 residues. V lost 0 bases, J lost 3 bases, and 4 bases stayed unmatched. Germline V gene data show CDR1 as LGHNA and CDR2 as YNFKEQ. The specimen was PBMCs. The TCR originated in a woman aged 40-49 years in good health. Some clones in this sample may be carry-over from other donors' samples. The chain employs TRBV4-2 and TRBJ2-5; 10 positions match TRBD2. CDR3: CASSQDWLAGEETQYF. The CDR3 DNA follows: TGTGCCAGCAGCCAAGATTGGCTAGCGGGAGAAGAGACCCAGTACTTC.